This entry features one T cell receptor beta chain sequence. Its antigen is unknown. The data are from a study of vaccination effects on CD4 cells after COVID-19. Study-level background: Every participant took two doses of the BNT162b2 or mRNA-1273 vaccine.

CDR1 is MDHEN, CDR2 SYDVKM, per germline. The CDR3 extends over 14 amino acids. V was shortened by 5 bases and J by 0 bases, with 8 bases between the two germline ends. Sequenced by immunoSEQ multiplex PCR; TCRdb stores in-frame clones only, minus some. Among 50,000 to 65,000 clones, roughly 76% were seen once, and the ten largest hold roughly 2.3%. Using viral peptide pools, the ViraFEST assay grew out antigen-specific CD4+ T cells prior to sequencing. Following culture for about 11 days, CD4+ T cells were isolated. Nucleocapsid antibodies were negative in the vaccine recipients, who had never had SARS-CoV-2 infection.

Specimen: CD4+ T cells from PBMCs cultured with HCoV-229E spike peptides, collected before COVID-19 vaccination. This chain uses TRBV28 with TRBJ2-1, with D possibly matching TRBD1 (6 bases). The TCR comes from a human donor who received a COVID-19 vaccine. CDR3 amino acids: CASSTGSSYNEQFF. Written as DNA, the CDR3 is TGTGCCAGCAGTACAGGGAGCTCCTACAATGAGCAGTTCTTC. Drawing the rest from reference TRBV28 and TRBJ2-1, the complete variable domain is DVKVTQSSRYLVKRTGEKVFLECVQDMDHENMFWYRQDPGLGLRLIYFSYDVKMKEKGDIPEGYSVSREKKERFSLILESASTNQTSMYLCASSTGSSYNEQFFGPGTRLTVL.